The T cell receptor (beta chain) under discussion was sequenced for a study of early T cells in non-severe SARS-CoV-2 infection. The germline V gene encodes CDR1 SQVTM and CDR2 ANQGSEA. The CDR3 totals 15 residues. V was shortened by 5 bases and J by 2 bases, with 15 bases between the two germline ends. Tagging with unique molecular identifiers was applied to individual cDNA molecules. TCRdb independently ran MiXCR on the 5' RACE reads; one entry per CDR3 protein. Counted here are 50,000 to 60,000 distinct CDR3 sequences, around a tenth occurring once; the ten biggest clones make up roughly 10%. Sequencing used whole blood. The chain uses TRBV29-1 and TRBJ2-2, with D perhaps matching TRBD2 (5 bases). The sequence was collected from an adult who was a healthcare worker with PCR-confirmed SARS-CoV-2 infection or an uninfected control (not recorded which). CDR3 residues: CSVLPRDANTGELFF. The CDR3 DNA follows: TGCAGCGTTCTCCCGAGGGATGCAAACACCGGGGAGCTGTTTTTT.